Listed here is a single T cell receptor beta chain. Its matching antigen is unknown. The data belong to a study of shared clonotypes between healthy human individuals. Study outcomes and limitations: Shared clonotypes across all four donors exceeded non-shared ones in generation probability.

Germline CDR1 MNHNS, CDR2 SASEGT. This CDR3 contains 12 residues. V was trimmed by 6 bases and J by 6 bases, leaving 8 bases between them. On sorted subsets, replicate PCRs used about 180 ng DNA, or some 28,000 T cell genomes. Per the original methods: Because ImmunoSEQ provided only junction sequences with no quality scores, the filtering differed. Assay used: immunoSEQ multiplex PCR; TCRdb lists only in-frame clones, some missing. V and J calls and clone size are given by that table; D and trimming were obtained from the DNA. The sample records about 600,000 clones, around 97% being singletons. The sample was naive CD4+ T cells sorted from blood. Regarding subset: CD45RA+ positively selected. The origin of this receptor is a woman aged 25 to 39 in good health. This chain links TRBV6-1 with TRBJ2-2; D remains unclear. CDR3 coding DNA: TGTGCCAGCAGGTTGAGAGCCGGGGAGCTGTTTTTT. It translates to CASRLRAGELFF.